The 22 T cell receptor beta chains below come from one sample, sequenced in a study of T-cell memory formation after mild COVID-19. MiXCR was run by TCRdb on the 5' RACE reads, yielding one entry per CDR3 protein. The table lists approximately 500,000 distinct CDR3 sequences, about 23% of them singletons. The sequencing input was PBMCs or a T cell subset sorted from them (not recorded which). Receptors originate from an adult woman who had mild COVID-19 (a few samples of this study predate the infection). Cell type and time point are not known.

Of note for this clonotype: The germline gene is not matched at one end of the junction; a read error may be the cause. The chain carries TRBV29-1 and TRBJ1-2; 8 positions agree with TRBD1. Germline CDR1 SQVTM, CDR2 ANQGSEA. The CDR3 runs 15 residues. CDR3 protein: CSFESQGAPPYGYTF. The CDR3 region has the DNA TGCAGCTTTGAATCGCAGGGGGCCCCCCCCTATGGCTACACCTTC.

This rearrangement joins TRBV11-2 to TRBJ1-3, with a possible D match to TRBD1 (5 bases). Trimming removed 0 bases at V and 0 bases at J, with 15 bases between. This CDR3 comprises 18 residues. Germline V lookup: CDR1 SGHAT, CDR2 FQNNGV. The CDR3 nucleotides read TGTGCCAGCAGCTTAGATTACTTTGGGGGACTCTCTGGAAACACCATATATTTT. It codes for CASSLDYFGGLSGNTIYF.

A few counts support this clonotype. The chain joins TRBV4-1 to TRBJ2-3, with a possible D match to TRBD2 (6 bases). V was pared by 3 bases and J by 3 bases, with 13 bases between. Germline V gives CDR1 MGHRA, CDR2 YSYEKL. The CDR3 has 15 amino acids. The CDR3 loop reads CASSQEPGRTDTQYF. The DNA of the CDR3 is TGCGCCAGCAGCCAGGAACCAGGGAGGACAGATACGCAGTATTTT.

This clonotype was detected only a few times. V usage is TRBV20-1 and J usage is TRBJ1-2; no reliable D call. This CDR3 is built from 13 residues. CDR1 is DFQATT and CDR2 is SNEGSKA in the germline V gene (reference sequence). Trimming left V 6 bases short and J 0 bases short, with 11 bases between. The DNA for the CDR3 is TGCAGTGCGGAGAAGGAAGCTAACTATGGCTACACCTTC. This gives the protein CSAEKEANYGYTF.

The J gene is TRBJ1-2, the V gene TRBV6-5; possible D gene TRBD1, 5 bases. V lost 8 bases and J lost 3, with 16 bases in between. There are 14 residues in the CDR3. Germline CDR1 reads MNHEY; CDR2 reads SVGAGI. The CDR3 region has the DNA TGTGCCAGCGTAAAGGCAGGGCTAGACTATGGCTACACCTTC. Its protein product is CASVKAGLDYGYTF.

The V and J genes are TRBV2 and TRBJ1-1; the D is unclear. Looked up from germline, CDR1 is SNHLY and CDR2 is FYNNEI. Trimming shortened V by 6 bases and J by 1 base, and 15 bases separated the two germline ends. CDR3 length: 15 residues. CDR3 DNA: TGTGCCAGCAGCCCCCGGGGTGGTGGGAACACTGAAGCTTTCTTT. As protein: CASSPRGGGNTEAFF.

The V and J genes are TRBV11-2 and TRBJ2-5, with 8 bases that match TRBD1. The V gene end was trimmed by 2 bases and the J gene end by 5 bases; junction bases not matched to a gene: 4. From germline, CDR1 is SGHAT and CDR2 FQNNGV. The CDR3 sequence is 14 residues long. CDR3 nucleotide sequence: TGTGCCAGCAGCTTACGCTGGACAGGGGAGACCCAGTACTTC. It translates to CASSLRWTGETQYF.

CDR3: CASSLEFGEETQYF. The CDR3 coding sequence is TGTGCCAGCAGCTTAGAGTTCGGGGAAGAGACCCAGTACTTC. The chain combines TRBV7-8 with TRBJ2-5; tentatively, D is TRBD2 (5 bases). CDR1 and CDR2 from the germline V gene are SGHVS and FQNEAQ. This CDR3 has 14 residues. The V end lost 1 base, the J end lost 3 bases, and 9 bases lay between the germline ends.

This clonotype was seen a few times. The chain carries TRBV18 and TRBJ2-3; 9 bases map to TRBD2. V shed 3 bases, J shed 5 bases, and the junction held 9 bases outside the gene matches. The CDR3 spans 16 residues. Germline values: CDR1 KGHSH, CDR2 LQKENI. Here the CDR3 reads CASSPGTSRGRDTQYF. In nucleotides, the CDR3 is TGTGCCAGCTCACCCGGGACTAGCCGGGGGAGAGATACGCAGTATTTT. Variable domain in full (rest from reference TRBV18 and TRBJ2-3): NAGVMQNPRHLVRRRGQEARLRCSPMKGHSHVYWYRQLPEEGLKFMVYLQKENIIDESGMPKERFSAEFPKEGPSILRIQQVVRGDSAAYFCASSPGTSRGRDTQYFGPGTRLTVL.

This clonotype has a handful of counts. As DNA, the CDR3 is TGCAGTGCTAGAGCGTATTTCGCCGGGACAGGGAAAGAGACCCAGTACTTC. Translated, it gives CSARAYFAGTGKETQYF. The V call is TRBV20-1, the J call TRBJ2-5; TRBD1 agrees at 9 bases. After removal of 1 base from V and 3 bases from J, the junction contained 12 bases not matched to a gene. Per germline, CDR1 DFQATT and CDR2 SNEGSKA (reference sequence). This CDR3 has 17 amino acids.

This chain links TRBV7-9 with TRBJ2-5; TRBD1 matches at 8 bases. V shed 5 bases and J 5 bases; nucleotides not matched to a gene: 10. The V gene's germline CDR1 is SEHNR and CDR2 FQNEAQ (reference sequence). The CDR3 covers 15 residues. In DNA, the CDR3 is TGTGCCAGCAGCCTAAGCCCCGGACAGGGCGAGACCCAGTACTTC. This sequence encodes CASSLSPGQGETQYF.

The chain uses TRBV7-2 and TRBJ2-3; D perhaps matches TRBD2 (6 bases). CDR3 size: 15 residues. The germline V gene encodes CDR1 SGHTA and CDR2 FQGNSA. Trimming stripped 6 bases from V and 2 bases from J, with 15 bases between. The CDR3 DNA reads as TGTGCCAGCAGATTGATGGCGGGGTACACAGATACGCAGTATTTT. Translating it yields CASRLMAGYTDTQYF.

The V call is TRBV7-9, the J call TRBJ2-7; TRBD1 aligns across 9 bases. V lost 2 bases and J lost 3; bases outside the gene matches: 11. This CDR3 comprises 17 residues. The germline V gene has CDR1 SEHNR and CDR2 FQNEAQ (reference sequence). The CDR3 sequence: CASSLRSGGQGNYEQYF. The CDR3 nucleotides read TGTGCCAGCAGCTTACGCTCAGGGGGACAGGGCAACTACGAGCAGTACTTC.

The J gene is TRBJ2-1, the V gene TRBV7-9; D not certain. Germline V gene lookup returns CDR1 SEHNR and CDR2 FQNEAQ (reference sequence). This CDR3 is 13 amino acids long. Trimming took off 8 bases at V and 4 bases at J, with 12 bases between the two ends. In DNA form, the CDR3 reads TGTGCCAGCGATGCAGCAGAGTACAATGAGCAGTTCTTC. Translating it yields CASDAAEYNEQFF.

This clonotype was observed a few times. Here the CDR3 reads CASSLKTGPAETQYF. CDR3 DNA: TGTGCCAGCAGCCTAAAGACAGGGCCGGCAGAGACCCAGTACTTC. V is TRBV7-2 and J is TRBJ2-5; 7 bases match TRBD1. The CDR3 covers 15 residues. Germline V gene data show CDR1 as SGHTA and CDR2 as FQGNSA. Trimming took 5 bases from V and 4 from J; bases not matched to a gene: 10.

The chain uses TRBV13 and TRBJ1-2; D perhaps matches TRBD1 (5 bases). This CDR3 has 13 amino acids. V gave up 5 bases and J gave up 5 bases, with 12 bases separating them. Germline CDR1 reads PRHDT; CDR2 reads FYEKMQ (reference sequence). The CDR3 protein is CASSTTALYGYTF. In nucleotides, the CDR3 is TGTGCCAGCAGCACGACAGCGCTATATGGCTACACCTTC.

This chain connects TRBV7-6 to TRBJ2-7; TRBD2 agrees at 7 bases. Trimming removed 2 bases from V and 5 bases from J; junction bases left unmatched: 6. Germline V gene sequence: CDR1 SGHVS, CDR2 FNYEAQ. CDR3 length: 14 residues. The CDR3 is CASSLKGGGDEQYF. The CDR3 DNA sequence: TGTGCCAGCAGCTTAAAGGGCGGGGGAGACGAGCAGTACTTC.

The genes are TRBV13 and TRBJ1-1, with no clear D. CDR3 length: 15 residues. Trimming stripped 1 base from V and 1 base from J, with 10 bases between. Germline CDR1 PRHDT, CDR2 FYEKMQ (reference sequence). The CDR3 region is CASSLEALKNTEAFF. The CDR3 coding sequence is TGTGCCAGCAGCTTAGAAGCCTTAAAGAACACTGAAGCTTTCTTT.

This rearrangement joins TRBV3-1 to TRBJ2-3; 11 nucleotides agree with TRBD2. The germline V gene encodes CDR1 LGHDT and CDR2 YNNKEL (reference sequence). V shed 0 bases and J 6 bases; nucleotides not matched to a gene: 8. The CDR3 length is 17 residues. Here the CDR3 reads CASSQDPTSGDADTQYF. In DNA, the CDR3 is TGTGCCAGCAGCCAAGATCCGACTAGCGGGGACGCGGATACGCAGTATTTT.

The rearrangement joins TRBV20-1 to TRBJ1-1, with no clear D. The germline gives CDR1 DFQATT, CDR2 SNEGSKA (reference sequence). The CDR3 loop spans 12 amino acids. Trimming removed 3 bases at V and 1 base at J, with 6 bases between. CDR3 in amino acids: CSARKENTEAFF. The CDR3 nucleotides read TGCAGTGCTAGGAAAGAGAACACTGAAGCTTTCTTT.

CDR3 bases: TGTGCCAGCAGCCAAGAACCGGCGAAAATTAATCCTAGCGGGAGAGTAAACGAGCAGTACTTC. It yields the protein CASSQEPAKINPSGRVNEQYF. This sequence joins TRBV4-2 and TRBJ2-7, with TRBD2 identical over 10 bases. Trimming took 0 bases from V and 5 from J; bases not matched to a gene: 22. The CDR3 runs 21 residues. Germline V gene sequence: CDR1 LGHNA, CDR2 YNFKEQ.

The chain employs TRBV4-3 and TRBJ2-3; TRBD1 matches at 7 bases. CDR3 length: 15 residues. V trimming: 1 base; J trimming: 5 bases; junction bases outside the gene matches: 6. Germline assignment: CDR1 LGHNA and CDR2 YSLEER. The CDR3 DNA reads TGCGCCAGCAGCCAAGGACAGGGATTGGGAGATACGCAGTATTTT. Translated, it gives CASSQGQGLGDTQYF.